This section outlines one T cell receptor beta chain sequence together with its context. Antigen specificity is unknown. These data are taken from a study of PD-L1 blockade in urothelial cancer. Study summary: Atezolizumab 1,200 mg was given intravenously every 3 weeks, starting 2014. T cells numbered a median of approximately 150,000 in the blood samples.

Assay: immunoSEQ multiplex PCR; the TCRdb copy retains only in-frame clones and omits some. The sample yields 85,000 to 90,000 clones, more than 80% seen once. Noted time point: pretreatment peripheral blood. Study-wide results and limits: Stronger expansion of tumor-associated clones in blood at 3 weeks distinguished durable-benefit patients. Patients with below-median pretreatment blood clonality survived longer.

The germline V gene encodes CDR1 MDHEN and CDR2 SYDVKM. The CDR3 covers 15 residues. Unmatched junction bases numbered 9, after V lost 6 bases and J lost 3 bases. This receptor was taken from an elderly woman with urothelial cancer. The J gene is TRBJ2-3, the V gene TRBV28; 7 bases line up with TRBD2. Sequenced here: PBMCs, sampled around atezolizumab (anti-PD-L1) treatment. Here the CDR3 DNA reads TGTGCCAGCAGGGAACGGGGAGGGATGACAGATACGCAGTATTTT. The encoded protein is CASRERGGMTDTQYF. Drawing the rest from reference TRBV28 and TRBJ2-3, the complete variable domain is DVKVTQSSRYLVKRTGEKVFLECVQDMDHENMFWYRQDPGLGLRLIYFSYDVKMKEKGDIPEGYSVSREKKERFSLILESASTNQTSMYLCASRERGGMTDTQYFGPGTRLTVL.